This record covers a single TCR beta chain. There are 15 residues in the CDR3. The germline V gene encodes CDR1 LNHDA and CDR2 SQIVND (reference sequence). With 3 bases removed from V and 3 bases from J, the gap between germline ends came to 14 bases. Clones were read by immunoSEQ multiplex PCR, and TCRdb kept only the in-frame ones, dropping some. The profile covers 150,000 to 200,000 clones, with approximately 88% appearing a single time and roughly 3.1% taken by the ten largest. The sample belongs to a study of blood T cell repertoires in COVID-19. In the study overall: The analysed material was cDNA or gDNA that came from T cells, B-cell-depleted T cells, or PBMCs.

The sequenced sample was peripheral blood. The origin of this receptor is a man aged 55-75 years with acute or convalescent COVID-19. The chain carries TRBV19 and TRBJ1-2; D is possibly TRBD1 (6 bases). CDR3 residues: CASSIGDGTHYGYTF. As DNA, the CDR3 is TGTGCCAGTAGTATTGGCGACGGGACACACTATGGCTACACCTTC.